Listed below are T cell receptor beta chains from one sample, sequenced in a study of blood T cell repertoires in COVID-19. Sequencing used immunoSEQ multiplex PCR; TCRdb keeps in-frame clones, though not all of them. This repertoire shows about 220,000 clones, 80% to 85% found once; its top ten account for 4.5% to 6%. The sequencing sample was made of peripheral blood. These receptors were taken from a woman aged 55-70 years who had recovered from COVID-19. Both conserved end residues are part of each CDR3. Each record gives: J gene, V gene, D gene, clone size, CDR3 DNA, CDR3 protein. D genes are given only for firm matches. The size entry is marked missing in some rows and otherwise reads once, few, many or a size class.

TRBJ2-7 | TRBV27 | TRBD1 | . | TGTGCCAGCAGGCAGAGAGGGGGCCTCGGCGAGCAGTACTTC | CASRQRGGLGEQYF
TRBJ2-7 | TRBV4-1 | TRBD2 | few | TGCGCCAGCAGCCAATGGACTAGCGGCTCCTACGAGCAGTACTTC | CASSQWTSGSYEQYF
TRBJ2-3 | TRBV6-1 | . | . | TGTGCCAGCAGTATACTAGGCGGAGATACGCAGTATTTT | CASSILGGDTQYF
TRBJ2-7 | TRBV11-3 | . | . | TGTGCCAGCAGCTCAAGGGAGGCGGTGGAGCAGTACTTC | CASSSREAVEQYF
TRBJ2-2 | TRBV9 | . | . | TGTGCCAGCAGCGTAGCCTATCGGGGCGGGGAGCTGTTTTTT | CASSVAYRGGELFF
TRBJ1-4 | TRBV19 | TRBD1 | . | TGTGCCAGTAGTCTCCCTGGGACAGCCCGGTCCCTGTTTTTT | CASSLPGTARSLFF
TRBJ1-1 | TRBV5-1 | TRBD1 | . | TGCGCCAGCAGCCTCGACAGGGACACTGAAGCTTTCTTT | CASSLDRDTEAFF
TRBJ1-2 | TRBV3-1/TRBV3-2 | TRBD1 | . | TGTGCCAGCAGCCAAGTGACAGGGGGTGGCTACACCTTC | CASSQVTGGGYTF
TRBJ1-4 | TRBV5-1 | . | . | TGCGCCAGCAGCTTGGCCCAGACACTCGATTCCAATGAAAAACTGTTTTTT | CASSLAQTLDSNEKLFF
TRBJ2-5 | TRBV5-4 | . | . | TGTGCCAGCAGCCCGGGGGTGGGCCGTGAGGGTGTTGAGACCCAGTACTTC | CASSPGVGREGVETQYF
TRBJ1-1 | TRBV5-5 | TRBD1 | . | TGTGCCAGCAGCTTCTGGACAGGGAGTCCCACTGAAGCTTTCTTT | CASSFWTGSPTEAFF
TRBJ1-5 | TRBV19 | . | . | TGTGCCAGTAGGGTTGGACAGCATCAGCCCCAGCATTTT | CASRVGQHQPQHF
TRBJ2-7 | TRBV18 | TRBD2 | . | TGTGCCAGCTCAGTAGCGGGGGGATTCTACGAGCAGTACTTC | CASSVAGGFYEQYF
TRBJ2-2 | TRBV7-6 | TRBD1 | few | TGTGCCAGCAGCTCCGGACAGGGAGGTGCCGGGGAGCTGTTTTTT | CASSSGQGGAGELFF
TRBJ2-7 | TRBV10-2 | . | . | TGCGCCAGCAGAGAGCGCGGGCTCGAGCAGTACTTC | CASRERGLEQYF
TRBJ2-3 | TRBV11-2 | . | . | TGTGCCAGCAGCTTAGAGTTGCAGGGAAGTGGGTTAGATACGCAGTATTTT | CASSLELQGSGLDTQYF
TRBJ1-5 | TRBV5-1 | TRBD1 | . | TGCGCCAGCAGCTTGGGGGACAGTAGCAATCAGCCCCAGCATTTT | CASSLGDSSNQPQHF
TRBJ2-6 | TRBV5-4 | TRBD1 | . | TGTGCCAGCAGCTCAAACTCCGGGACAGGGGGCTCTGGGGCCAACGTCCTGACTTTC | CASSSNSGTGGSGANVLTF
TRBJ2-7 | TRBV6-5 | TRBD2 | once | TGTGCCAGCAGTTACGTTGCTAGCGGGGTCCTCGAGCAGTACTTC | CASSYVASGVLEQYF
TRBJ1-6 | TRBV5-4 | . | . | TGTGCCAGCAGCACCGGGGAGATACCTTATAATTCACCCCTCCACTTT | CASSTGEIPYNSPLHF
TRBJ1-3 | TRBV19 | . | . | TGTGCCAGTAGTATAGGAGATTTCTCTGGAAACACCATATATTTT | CASSIGDFSGNTIYF
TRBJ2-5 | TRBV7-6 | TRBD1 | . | TGTGCCAGCAGCCTCGGACAGGCCAACCAAGAGACCCAGTACTTC | CASSLGQANQETQYF
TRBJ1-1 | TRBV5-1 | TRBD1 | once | TGCGCCAGCGGACAGGGGGCTGGAAGCACTGAAGCTTTCTTT | CASGQGAGSTEAFF
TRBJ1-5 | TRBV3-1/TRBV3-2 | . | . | TGTGCCAGCAGCCAAGATGAGGCAACCAATCAGCCCCAGCATTTT | CASSQDEATNQPQHF
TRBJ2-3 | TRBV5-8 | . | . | TGTGCCAGCAGCTTTAGGACTAGCACAGATACGCAGTATTTT | CASSFRTSTDTQYF
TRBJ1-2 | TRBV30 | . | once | TGTGCCTGGAAGCCCCCGGGGGGCTTGAACTATGGCTACACCTTC | CAWKPPGGLNYGYTF
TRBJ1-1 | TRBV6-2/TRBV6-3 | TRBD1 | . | TGTGCCAGCAGTCGCCGGCGGGACAGGGGTACTGAAGCTTTCTTT | CASSRRRDRGTEAFF
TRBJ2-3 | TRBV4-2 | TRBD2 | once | TGTGCCAGCAGCTCAGGGAGGACTAGCGGGGGGGCAGGAGATACGCAGTATTTT | CASSSGRTSGGAGDTQYF
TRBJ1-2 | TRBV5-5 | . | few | TGTGCCAGCAGCCGTCAAACAGACGCTTATGGCTACACCTTC | CASSRQTDAYGYTF
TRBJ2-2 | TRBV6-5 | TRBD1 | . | TGTGCCAGCGACAGGGAGAACACCGGGGAGCTGTTTTTT | CASDRENTGELFF
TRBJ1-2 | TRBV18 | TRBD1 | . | TGTGCCAGCTCACCACCGGGGGACAGGACCTATGGCTACACCTTC | CASSPPGDRTYGYTF
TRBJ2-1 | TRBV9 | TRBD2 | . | TGTGCCAGCAGCGTAGCTCTAGCGGGGGGCCCTCATTACAATGAGCAGTTCTTC | CASSVALAGGPHYNEQFF
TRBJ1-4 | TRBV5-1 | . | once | TGCGCCAGCAGCTTGGGTCCGACGGGGTATACTAATGAAAAACTGTTTTTT | CASSLGPTGYTNEKLFF
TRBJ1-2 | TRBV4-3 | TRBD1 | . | TGCGCCAGCAGCCAAATCACGGCCGCCGGGACAGACGCCTACACCTTC | CASSQITAAGTDAYTF
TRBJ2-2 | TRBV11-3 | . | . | TGTGCCAGCAGCTTGGGACTCGCCGGGGAGCTGTTTTTT | CASSLGLAGELFF
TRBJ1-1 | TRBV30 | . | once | TGTGCCTGGAGTGTACTCGGACGCGGGGAAGCTTTCTTT | CAWSVLGRGEAFF
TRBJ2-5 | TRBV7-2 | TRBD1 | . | TGTGCCAGCAGCACCTCGACAGGGCGGGAGACCCAGTACTTC | CASSTSTGRETQYF
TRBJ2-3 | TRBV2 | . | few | TGTGCCAGCAGCTTCCGGAGACAGGGCACAGATACGCAGTATTTT | CASSFRRQGTDTQYF
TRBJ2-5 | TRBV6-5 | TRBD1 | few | TGTGCCAGCTCTCGGGACAGGCAAGAGACCCAGTACTTC | CASSRDRQETQYF
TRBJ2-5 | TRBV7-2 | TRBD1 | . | TGTGCCAGCAGCCCAGCGATTGGACAGGGGGAGACCCAGTACTTC | CASSPAIGQGETQYF
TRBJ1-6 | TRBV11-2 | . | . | TGTGCCAGCAGCTCGTACCAGGGGCTTTATTCACCCCTCCACTTT | CASSSYQGLYSPLHF
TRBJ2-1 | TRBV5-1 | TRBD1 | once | TGCGCCAGCAGCTTGACCTTGAGAGCGGACAGGGAGGTTAATGAGCAGTTCTTC | CASSLTLRADREVNEQFF
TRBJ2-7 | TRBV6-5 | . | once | TGTGCCAGCAGTTACGGTGGCACCGAGCAGTACTTC | CASSYGGTEQYF
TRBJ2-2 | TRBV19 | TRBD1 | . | TGTGCCAGTAGTATGATTCCCGGGACAGGGGGGACCGGGGAGCTGTTTTTT | CASSMIPGTGGTGELFF
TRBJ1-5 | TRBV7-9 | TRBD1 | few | TGTGCCAGCAGCTCAGGGACAGGTCAGCGGCCCCAGCATTTT | CASSSGTGQRPQHF
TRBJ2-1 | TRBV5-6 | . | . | TGTGCCAGCAGCTTGCACTCAAACAATGAGCAGTTCTTC | CASSLHSNNEQFF
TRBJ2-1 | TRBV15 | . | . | TGTGCCACCGAACCGGACACCTACAATGAGCAGTTCTTC | CATEPDTYNEQFF
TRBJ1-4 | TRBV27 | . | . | TGTGCCAGCAGTACACGGAGTCATAATGAAAAACTGTTTTTT | CASSTRSHNEKLFF
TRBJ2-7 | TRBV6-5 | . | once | TGTGCCAGCAGGATCTGGACCGGAGGCGAGCAGTACTTC | CASRIWTGGEQYF
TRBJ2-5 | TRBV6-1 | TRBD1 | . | TGTGCCAGCAGCCCCACAGGGGGAAAGGAGACCCAGTACTTC | CASSPTGGKETQYF
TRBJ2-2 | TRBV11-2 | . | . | TGTGCCAGCAGCTTAGTGGGGCCTTCCGGGGAGCTGTTTTTT | CASSLVGPSGELFF